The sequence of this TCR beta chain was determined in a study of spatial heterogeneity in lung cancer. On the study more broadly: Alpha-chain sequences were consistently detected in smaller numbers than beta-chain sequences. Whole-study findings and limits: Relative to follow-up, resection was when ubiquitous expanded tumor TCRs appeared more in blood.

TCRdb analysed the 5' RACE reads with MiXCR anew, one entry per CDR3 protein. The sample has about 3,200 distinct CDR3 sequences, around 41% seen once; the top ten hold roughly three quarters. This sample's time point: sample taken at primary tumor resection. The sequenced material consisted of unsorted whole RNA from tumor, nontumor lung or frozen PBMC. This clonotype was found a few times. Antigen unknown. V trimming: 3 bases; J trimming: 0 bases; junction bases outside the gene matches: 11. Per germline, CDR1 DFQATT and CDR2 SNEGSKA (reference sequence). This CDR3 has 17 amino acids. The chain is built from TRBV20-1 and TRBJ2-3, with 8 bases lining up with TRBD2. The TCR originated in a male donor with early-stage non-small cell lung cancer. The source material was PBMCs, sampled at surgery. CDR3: CSASGSGGLGSTDTQYF. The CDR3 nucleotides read TGCAGTGCTAGTGGGAGTGGGGGACTAGGGAGCACAGATACGCAGTATTTT.